A single sample is the source of the 14 T cell receptor beta chains below, sequenced in a study of T cells in Graves' hyperthyroidism and ophthalmopathy. The TCR beta CDR3 regions underwent amplification using RNA transcripts as the source. When the TCR CDR3 underwent first-round RT-PCR, the HTBI primer set was used. TCRdb ran MiXCR on the multiplex PCR reads and lists one entry per CDR3 protein. The sample records 270,000 or so distinct CDR3 sequences, less than 30% being singletons. The sample was blood. These receptors were collected from a man between 35 and 55 years old with Graves' hyperthyroidism that later progressed to Graves' ophthalmopathy.

The table lists this clonotype with many counts. The V and J genes are TRBV6-5 and TRBJ2-7, with a possible D match to TRBD2 (5 bases). With 0 bases removed from V and 5 bases from J, the gap between germline ends came to 17 bases. Germline CDR1 is MNHEY and CDR2 is SVGAGI. The CDR3 has 16 residues. The CDR3: CASSYSPDLPLHEQYF. The DNA for the CDR3 is TGTGCCAGCAGTTACTCGCCGGACTTACCCCTCCACGAGCAGTACTTC.

This clonotype was detected only once. The chain has TRBV11-2 and TRBJ1-2, with unresolved D. The length of the CDR3 is 12 residues. The germline CDR1 and CDR2 sequences are SGHAT and FQNNGV. Between the trimmed V and J ends, which lost 2 bases and 6 bases, there was a span of 7 bases. The CDR3 protein is CASSLSYDGYTF. CDR3 DNA: TGTGCCAGCAGCTTAAGTTACGATGGCTACACCTTC.

This clonotype was picked up many times. J is TRBJ1-5 and V is TRBV20-1; D unresolved. CDR3 length equals 13 residues. Trimming pared 3 bases from V and 3 bases from J, leaving 9 bases between. The V gene's germline CDR1 is DFQATT and CDR2 SNEGSKA (reference sequence). CDR3 sequence reads: CSASVGFNQPQHF. The CDR3 bases are TGCAGTGCTAGTGTAGGGTTCAATCAGCCCCAGCATTTT.

This clonotype was picked up many times. This chain joins TRBV12-3 or TRBV12-4 and TRBJ2-7, with D possibly matching TRBD1 (7 bases). The CDR3 is made up of 17 amino acids. V lost 1 base and J lost 2, with 18 bases in between. The DNA for the CDR3 is TGTGCCAGCAGTTTAGATGCCTGGCAGGGGGGAACCTACGAGCAGTACTTC. It codes for CASSLDAWQGGTYEQYF.

This clonotype was picked up many times. This chain joins TRBV27 and TRBJ1-1; D may be TRBD1 (6 bases). Germline CDR1 reads MNHEY; CDR2 reads SMNVEV (reference sequence). The germline V and J ends were trimmed by 4 bases and 0 bases, with 15 bases remaining between them. There are 16 residues in the CDR3. The DNA of the CDR3 is TGTGCCAGCAGTTCGTTGGGGGGCAGCATGAACACTGAAGCTTTCTTT. Translated, it gives CASSSLGGSMNTEAFF.

This clonotype was seen repeatedly, ten times or more. The V call is TRBV19, the J call TRBJ1-5; tentatively, D is TRBD1 (5 bases). The CDR3 is 15 residues long. Between the trimmed V and J ends, which lost 7 bases and 6 bases, there was a span of 19 bases. The germline gives CDR1 LNHDA, CDR2 SQIVND (reference sequence). The CDR3 DNA follows: TGTGCCAGTAAACCGGGGGAGCGGCTCTTTCAGCCCCAGCATTTT. It is translated as CASKPGERLFQPQHF.

This clonotype occurred many times. This chain joins TRBV19 and TRBJ1-2, with no clear D. Germline CDR1 and CDR2: LNHDA and SQIVND (reference sequence). The V gene lost 10 bases and the J gene lost 4 bases, with 13 bases spanning the gap. This CDR3 region has 12 residues. The CDR3 loop reads CATIRTTYGYTF. As DNA, the CDR3 is TGTGCCACAATAAGGACGACCTATGGCTACACCTTC.

This clonotype was found many times. V usage is TRBV19 and J usage is TRBJ1-5; unclear D gene. V lost 3 bases to trimming and J lost 0 bases, with 21 bases between them. The germline V gene has CDR1 LNHDA and CDR2 SQIVND (reference sequence). CDR3 length: 19 amino acids. CDR3 sequence (DNA): TGTGCCAGTAGTATGTGGTCGGGTGCGTCCCGATATAGCAATCAGCCCCAGCATTTT. It codes for CASSMWSGASRYSNQPQHF.

This clonotype showed up many times. The rearrangement uses TRBV20-1 and TRBJ2-7, with TRBD1 matching over 10 bases. Germline assignment: CDR1 DFQATT and CDR2 SNEGSKA (reference sequence). CDR3 length equals 15 residues. The J segment lost 3 bases and the V segment lost 5 bases, leaving 10 bases of the junction unmatched. The CDR3 sequence: CSAPPGQGTNYEQYF. CDR3 bases: TGCAGTGCTCCCCCGGGACAGGGGACTAACTACGAGCAGTACTTC.

This clonotype was detected many times. V is TRBV6-1 and J is TRBJ1-1; unclear D gene. Germline-derived CDR1 and CDR2 are MNHNS and SASEGT. Trimming removed 3 bases from V and 2 bases from J, with 13 bases in between. This CDR3 region has 15 residues. This CDR3 is CASSDYRVRNTEAFF. The CDR3 DNA sequence: TGTGCCAGCAGTGACTATCGGGTTCGTAACACTGAAGCTTTCTTT.

At least ten counts were recorded for this clonotype. The chain is built from TRBV5-1 and TRBJ1-1; D unclear. The ends were cut back, 4 bases at V and 2 bases at J, with 12 bases in the middle. Per the germline V gene, CDR1 is SGHRS and CDR2 is YFSETQ. The CDR3 sequence is 14 residues long. CDR3 sequence (DNA): TGCGCCAGCAGCCCGACGGCGGCAAACACTGAAGCTTTCTTT. Translating gives CASSPTAANTEAFF.

This clonotype was detected many times. The chain joins TRBV5-1 to TRBJ2-7; D not resolved. Germline CDR1 SGHRS, CDR2 YFSETQ. V lost 2 bases, J lost 0 bases, and 6 bases lay in between. The CDR3 sequence is 13 residues long. The chain's CDR3 is CASSFKDSYEQYF. For the CDR3, the DNA is TGCGCCAGCAGCTTTAAAGACTCCTACGAGCAGTACTTC.

This clonotype was detected many times. The CDR3 is CASSEPGGNTEAFF. The CDR3 nucleotides read TGCGCCAGCAGTGAGCCAGGGGGGAACACTGAAGCTTTCTTT. This chain joins TRBV10-2 and TRBJ1-1; 7 bases align to TRBD1. Germline CDR1 is WSHSY and CDR2 is SAAADI. V trimming: 2 bases; J trimming: 1 base; junction bases outside the gene matches: 1. This CDR3 comprises 14 residues.

Ten or more counts support this clonotype. The chain joins TRBV11-2 to TRBJ1-1; no firm D call. Trimming pared 1 base from V and 4 bases from J, leaving 10 bases between. This CDR3 spans 14 amino acids. Germline lookup yields CDR1 SGHAT and CDR2 FQNNGV. This CDR3 reads CASSLVLGATEAFF. DNA for the CDR3: TGTGCCAGCAGCTTAGTTCTGGGTGCCACTGAAGCTTTCTTT. Complete variable domain (other parts from reference TRBV11-2 and TRBJ1-1): EAGVAQSPRYKIIEKRQSVAFWCNPISGHATLYWYQQILGQGPKLLIQFQNNGVVDDSQLPKDRFSAERLKGVDSTLKIQPAKLEDSAVYLCASSLVLGATEAFFGQGTRLTVV.